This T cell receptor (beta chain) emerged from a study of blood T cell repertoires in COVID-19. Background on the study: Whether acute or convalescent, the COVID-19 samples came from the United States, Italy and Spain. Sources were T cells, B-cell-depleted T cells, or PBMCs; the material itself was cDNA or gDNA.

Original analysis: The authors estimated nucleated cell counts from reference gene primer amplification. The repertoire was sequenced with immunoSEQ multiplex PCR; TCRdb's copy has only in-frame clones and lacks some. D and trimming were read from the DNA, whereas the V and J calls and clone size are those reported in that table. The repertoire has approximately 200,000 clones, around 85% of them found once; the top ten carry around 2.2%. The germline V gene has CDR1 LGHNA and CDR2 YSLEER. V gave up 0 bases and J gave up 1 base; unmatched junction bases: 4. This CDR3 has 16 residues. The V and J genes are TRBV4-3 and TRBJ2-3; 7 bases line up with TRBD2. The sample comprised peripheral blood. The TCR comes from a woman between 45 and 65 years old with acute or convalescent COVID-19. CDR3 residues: CASSQEVAGGTDTQYF. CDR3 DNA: TGCGCCAGCAGCCAAGAAGTCGCGGGGGGCACAGATACGCAGTATTTT.